This TCR beta chain was captured by sequencing in a study of HIV-infected patients and healthy controls. General observations from the study: When repertoires were size-matched, rare events in HIV-infected data became overweighted.

Antiretroviral therapy had run roughly three months, about 14 weeks, before follow-up blood collection. No cell fractionation was done, so the repertoire covers all unsorted peripheral blood T cells. Reverse transcription used 450 to 500 ng RNA and constant-region primers for alpha and beta. Separate chain-specific third strand synthesis with multiplexing indices produced the alpha and beta libraries. TCRdb ran MiXCR on the 5' RACE reads and lists one entry per CDR3 protein. The table includes under 10,000 distinct CDR3 sequences, more than 7.5% detected once. Germline V gives CDR1 ENHRY, CDR2 SYGVKD. Trimming removed 8 bases from V and 5 bases from J, with 9 bases in between. The CDR3 consists of 11 residues. This clonotype was seen repeatedly, ten times or more. The antigen remains undetermined.

V gene TRBV10-3 combines with J gene TRBJ1-2; a weak D match, TRBD1 (6 bases). Sample: blood, taken during antiretroviral therapy. The sequence was collected from an adult with HIV infection. The CDR3 sequence is CAIGGPYGYTF. The DNA for the CDR3 is TGTGCCATCGGGGGGCCTTATGGCTACACCTTC.